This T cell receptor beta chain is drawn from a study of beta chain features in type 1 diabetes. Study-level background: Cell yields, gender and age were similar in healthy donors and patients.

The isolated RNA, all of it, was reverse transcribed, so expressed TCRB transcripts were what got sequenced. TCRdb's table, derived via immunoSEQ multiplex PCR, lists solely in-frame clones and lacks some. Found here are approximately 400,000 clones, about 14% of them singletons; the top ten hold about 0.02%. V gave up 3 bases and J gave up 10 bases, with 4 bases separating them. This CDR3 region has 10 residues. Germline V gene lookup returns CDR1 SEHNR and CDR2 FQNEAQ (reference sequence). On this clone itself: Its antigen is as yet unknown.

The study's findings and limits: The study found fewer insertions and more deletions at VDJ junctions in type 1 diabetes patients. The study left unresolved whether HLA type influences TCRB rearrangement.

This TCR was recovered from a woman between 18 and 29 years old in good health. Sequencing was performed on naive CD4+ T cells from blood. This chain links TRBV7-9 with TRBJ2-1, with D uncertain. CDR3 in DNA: TGTGCCAGCAGCTTTCAGGAGCAGTTCTTC. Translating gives CASSFQEQFF.